This TCR beta chain was observed in a study of beta chain features in type 1 diabetes. Study results and caveats: Moderate yet significant TCRB CDR3 shortening was seen in Type 1 diabetes patients in all four CD4+ subsets.

Central memory, naive, regulatory and stem cell-like memory CD4+ cells were sorted by CD45RO/CCR7/CD25/CD127/CD95/CD27. cDNA synthesis used the whole RNA isolate, giving expressed TCRB sequences. Some clones are missing from TCRdb's copy, which holds only in-frame ones; the method was immunoSEQ multiplex PCR. The sample carries 300,000 to 400,000 clones, roughly 13% recorded once. On this clone itself: Antigen: not known.

The CDR3 covers 12 residues. The germline V gene has CDR1 MNHNS and CDR2 SASEGT. The ends were cut back, 6 bases at V and 3 bases at J, with 8 bases in the middle. The genes are TRBV6-1 and TRBJ1-1; D is perhaps TRBD1 (5 bases). The receptor was isolated from a man between 18 and 35 years old in good health. Sequenced: naive CD4+ T cells from blood. CDR3 coding DNA: TGTGCCAGCAGCGCGGGGGACACTGAAGCTTTCTTT. Protein: CASSAGDTEAFF.